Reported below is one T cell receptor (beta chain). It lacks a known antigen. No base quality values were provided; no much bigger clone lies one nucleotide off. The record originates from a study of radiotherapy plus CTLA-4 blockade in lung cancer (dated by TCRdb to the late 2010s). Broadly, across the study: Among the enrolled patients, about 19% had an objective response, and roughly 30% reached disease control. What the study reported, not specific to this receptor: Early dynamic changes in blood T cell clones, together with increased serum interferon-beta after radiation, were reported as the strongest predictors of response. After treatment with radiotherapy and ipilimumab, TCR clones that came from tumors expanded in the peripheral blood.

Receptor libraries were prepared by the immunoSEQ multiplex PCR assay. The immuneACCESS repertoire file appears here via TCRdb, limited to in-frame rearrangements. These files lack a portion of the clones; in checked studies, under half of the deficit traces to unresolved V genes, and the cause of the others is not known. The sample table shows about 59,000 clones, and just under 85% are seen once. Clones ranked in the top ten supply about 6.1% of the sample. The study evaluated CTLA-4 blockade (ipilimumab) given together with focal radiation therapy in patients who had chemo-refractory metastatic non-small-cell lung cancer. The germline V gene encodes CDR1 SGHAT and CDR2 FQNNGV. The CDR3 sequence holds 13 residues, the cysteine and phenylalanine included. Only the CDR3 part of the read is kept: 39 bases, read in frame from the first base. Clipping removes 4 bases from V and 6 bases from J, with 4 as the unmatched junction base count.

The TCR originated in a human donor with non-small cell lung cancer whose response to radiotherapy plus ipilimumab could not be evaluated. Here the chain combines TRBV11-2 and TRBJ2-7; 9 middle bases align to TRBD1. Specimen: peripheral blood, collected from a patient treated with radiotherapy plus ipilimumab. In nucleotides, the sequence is TGTGCCAGCAGCTGGACAGGGGATAGCGAGCAGTACTTC. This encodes CASSWTGDSEQYF.